Listed below are T cell receptor beta chains from one sample, sequenced in a study of blood T cell repertoires in COVID-19. TCRdb keeps only in-frame clones here, not all; method: immunoSEQ multiplex PCR. The table shows about 230,000 clones, with approximately 90% occurring only once. Sequences were obtained from peripheral blood. All receptors come from a man aged 25 to 45 with COVID-19, enrolled during active disease. CDR3s include the opening cysteine and the closing phenylalanine or tryptophan. D genes are given only for firm matches. Where a row states a size, it is once, few, many or the class of an expanded clone; other rows omit it.

j_call | d_call | v_call | clone_size | cdr3_nt | cdr3_aa
TRBJ2-1 | TRBD2 | TRBV11-1 | - | TGTGCCAGCAGCTTCGGACTAGCGGGGGATGAGCAGTTCTTC | CASSFGLAGDEQFF
TRBJ1-4 | - | TRBV19 | - | TGTGCCAGTAGTATAGGGTGGCAGGGTGGTGAAAAACTGTTTTTT | CASSIGWQGGEKLFF
TRBJ1-1 | TRBD1 | TRBV27 | - | TGTGCCAGCACCGGACAGGGGAACACTGAAGCTTTCTTT | CASTGQGNTEAFF
TRBJ2-3 | TRBD2 | TRBV3-1/TRBV3-2 | - | TGTGCCAGCAGCCAAGAACGAGCGGGGGTGGGAGATACGCAGTATTTT | CASSQERAGVGDTQYF
TRBJ1-6 | - | TRBV3-1/TRBV3-2 | - | TGTGCCAGCAGCCAGAACAAAGGGGCCCTCCACTTT | CASSQNKGALHF
TRBJ1-5 | - | TRBV28 | - | TGTGCCAGCAGTCAGGGTGGGGGCAATCAGCCCCAGCATTTT | CASSQGGGNQPQHF
TRBJ2-2 | - | TRBV24-1 | - | TGTGCCACCAGTGATTTACAGGTGACGGACAACACCGGGGAGCTGTTTTTT | CATSDLQVTDNTGELFF
TRBJ2-5 | TRBD1 | TRBV6-2/TRBV6-3 | - | TGTGCCAGCAGTCGTTTAGGACAGGGGGCGCGGGAGACCCAGTACTTC | CASSRLGQGARETQYF
TRBJ1-6 | TRBD1 | TRBV28 | - | TGTGCCAGCAGTTTATGGGACAGGGGAGAATCACCCCTCCACTTT | CASSLWDRGESPLHF
TRBJ1-6 | - | TRBV5-1 | - | TGCGCCAGCAGCTTGGACCGACGGAGTTCACCCCTCCACTTT | CASSLDRRSSPLHF
TRBJ2-1 | - | TRBV21-1 | - | TGTGCCAGCAGCAAAGCCTTCTTCAATGAGCAGTTCTTC | CASSKAFFNEQFF
TRBJ1-6 | - | TRBV9 | - | TGTGCCAGCAGCGTAGGTGACTGGCTGGCGTCACCCCTCCACTTT | CASSVGDWLASPLHF
TRBJ1-1 | TRBD1 | TRBV12-3/TRBV12-4 | - | TGTGCCAGCGGGACAGGGACTGAAGCTTTCTTT | CASGTGTEAFF
TRBJ2-7 | TRBD1 | TRBV5-1 | - | TGCGCCAGCAGCTCTTGGACAGGGACCACCTACGAGCAGTACTTC | CASSSWTGTTYEQYF
TRBJ2-4 | TRBD2 | TRBV28 | - | TGTGCCAGCAGTTTCCCCGGACTAGCAGGCATTCAGTACTTC | CASSFPGLAGIQYF
TRBJ2-1 | TRBD2 | TRBV7-3 | - | TGTGCCAGCAGCTTGACTAGCGGCGGCAATGAGCAGTTCTTC | CASSLTSGGNEQFF
TRBJ2-1 | TRBD2 | TRBV9 | many | TGTGCCAGCAGCGTTAGCGGGAGCGTTTCCTACAATGAGCAGTTCTTC | CASSVSGSVSYNEQFF
TRBJ2-7 | - | TRBV15 | - | TGTGCCACCAGCAGTCATTCCCCAGGAAACTACGAGCAGTACTTC | CATSSHSPGNYEQYF
TRBJ1-1 | - | TRBV19 | once | TGTGCCAGTAGTATAAGCCAGGGGATGAACACTGAAGCTTTCTTT | CASSISQGMNTEAFF
TRBJ2-5 | TRBD1 | TRBV5-1 | - | TGCGCCAGCAGCCCGGACAGGGGGAGAGGAGAGACCCAGTACTTC | CASSPDRGRGETQYF
TRBJ1-4 | TRBD1 | TRBV6-5 | - | TGTGCCAGCAGCAACCCAGGGGGGACTAATGAAAAACTGTTTTTT | CASSNPGGTNEKLFF
TRBJ1-3 | - | TRBV28 | - | TGTGCCAGCAGTTACTTGGCAGGCTCTGGAAACACCATATATTTT | CASSYLAGSGNTIYF
TRBJ1-1 | - | TRBV5-6 | - | TGTGCCAGCAGCTTGGAGCAGGGCTACACGATGAACACTGAAGCTTTCTTT | CASSLEQGYTMNTEAFF
TRBJ1-1 | - | TRBV7-3 | once | TGTGCCAGCAGCTTAAGTCGTATTTACACTGAAGCTTTCTTT | CASSLSRIYTEAFF
TRBJ2-7 | TRBD1 | TRBV27 | - | TGTGCCAGCAGTTTATGGGCAGGGGGCTTAGGCGAGCAGTACTTC | CASSLWAGGLGEQYF
TRBJ1-1 | TRBD1 | TRBV28 | - | TGTGCCAGCAGTTTGTGGACAGGGGGAGGCACTGAAGCTTTCTTT | CASSLWTGGGTEAFF
TRBJ2-7 | TRBD2 | TRBV3-1/TRBV3-2 | - | TGTGCCAGCAGCCGGGGGCGGCTAGCGGGAGCCCACGAGCAGTACTTC | CASSRGRLAGAHEQYF
TRBJ1-5 | TRBD1 | TRBV4-1 | - | TGCGCCAGCAGCCAAGACCCCGGACAGGGGGCGATTCAGCCCCAGCATTTT | CASSQDPGQGAIQPQHF
TRBJ1-1 | - | TRBV4-3 | - | TGCGCCAGCAGCCTTGGAGGGTCGGGCACTGAAGCTTTCTTT | CASSLGGSGTEAFF
TRBJ2-1 | TRBD2 | TRBV13 | - | TGTGCCAGCAGCTTAGTTGGACTAGCGGGGGAAAATGAGCAGTTCTTC | CASSLVGLAGENEQFF
TRBJ2-2 | TRBD1 | TRBV29-1 | - | TGCAGCGCCCGAGGAGGGGGGACAGGGGTTTCCGGGGAGCTGTTTTTT | CSARGGGTGVSGELFF
TRBJ1-2 | - | TRBV2 | once | TGTGCCAGCAGCTCCAATGTGGACATCAACTATGGCTACACCTTC | CASSSNVDINYGYTF
TRBJ1-4 | TRBD1 | TRBV7-2 | - | TGTGCCAGCAGCGTAGGACAGGGTTACGAAAAACTGTTTTTT | CASSVGQGYEKLFF
TRBJ2-5 | TRBD2 | TRBV5-4 | - | TGTGCCAGCAGCTCTAGCGGGAGGGCCTCTGAGACCCAGTACTTC | CASSSSGRASETQYF
TRBJ1-6 | - | TRBV28 | - | TGTGCCAGCAGTTTAGGGGGGAATAATTCACCCCTCCACTTT | CASSLGGNNSPLHF
TRBJ1-2 | - | TRBV12-3/TRBV12-4 | - | TGTGCCAGCAGTTCCAGTGGCTATGGCTACACCTTC | CASSSSGYGYTF
TRBJ2-3 | TRBD2 | TRBV4-1 | - | TGCGCCAGCCGAGGACAGCGGGGGGGCTCTGATACGCAGTATTTT | CASRGQRGGSDTQYF
TRBJ1-4 | TRBD1 | TRBV9 | once | TGTGCCAGCAGCCCCTCTCGGACAGGGGTTAATGAAAAACTGTTTTTT | CASSPSRTGVNEKLFF
TRBJ2-1 | - | TRBV20-1 | - | TGCAGTGCTAGTTCACTTGGGGAGATCGGGCAGTTCTTC | CSASSLGEIGQFF
TRBJ1-5 | TRBD1 | TRBV24-1 | - | TGTGCCACCAGTGATGGTACAGGGGGCTTGAATCAGCCCCAGCATTTT | CATSDGTGGLNQPQHF
TRBJ1-6 | - | TRBV6-5 | - | TGTGCCAGCAGTTACTCGCGGGCGAGGAATTCACCCCTCCACTTT | CASSYSRARNSPLHF
TRBJ2-7 | - | TRBV7-9 | - | TGTGCCAGCAGCTCCGACAGGGAGGTGGTCCACGAGCAGTACTTC | CASSSDREVVHEQYF
TRBJ1-5 | TRBD1 | TRBV23-1 | - | TGCGCCAGCAGCTCTCCTGGACAGGGGCGCAATCAGCCCCAGCATTTT | CASSSPGQGRNQPQHF
TRBJ1-6 | TRBD1 | TRBV28 | - | TGTGCCAGCAGTACTTTCGGACAGGGAGAATCACCCCTCCACTTT | CASSTFGQGESPLHF
TRBJ1-1 | - | TRBV19 | - | TGTGCCAGTAGTCTCACCCTCGCAGGTTCGAACACTGAAGCTTTCTTT | CASSLTLAGSNTEAFF
TRBJ1-6 | - | TRBV23-1 | - | TGCGCCAGCAGTCAATCTCTAGTCGGTGAGCCCCTCCACTTT | CASSQSLVGEPLHF
TRBJ2-7 | - | TRBV6-5 | - | TGTGCCAGCAGTTACTCAAGGGGCGAGCAGTACTTC | CASSYSRGEQYF